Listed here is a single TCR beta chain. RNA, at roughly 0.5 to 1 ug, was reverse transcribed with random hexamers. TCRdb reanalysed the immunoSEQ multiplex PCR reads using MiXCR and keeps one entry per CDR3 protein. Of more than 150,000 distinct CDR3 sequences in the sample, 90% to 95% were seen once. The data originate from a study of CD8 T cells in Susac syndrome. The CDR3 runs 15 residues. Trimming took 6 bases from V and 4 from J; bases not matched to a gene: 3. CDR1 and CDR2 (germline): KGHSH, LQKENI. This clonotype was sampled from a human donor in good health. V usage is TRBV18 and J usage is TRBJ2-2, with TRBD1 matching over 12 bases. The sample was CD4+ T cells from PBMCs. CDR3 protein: CASSGQGAGTGELFF. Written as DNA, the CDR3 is TGTGCCAGCTCGGGACAGGGGGCCGGCACCGGGGAGCTGTTTTTT.